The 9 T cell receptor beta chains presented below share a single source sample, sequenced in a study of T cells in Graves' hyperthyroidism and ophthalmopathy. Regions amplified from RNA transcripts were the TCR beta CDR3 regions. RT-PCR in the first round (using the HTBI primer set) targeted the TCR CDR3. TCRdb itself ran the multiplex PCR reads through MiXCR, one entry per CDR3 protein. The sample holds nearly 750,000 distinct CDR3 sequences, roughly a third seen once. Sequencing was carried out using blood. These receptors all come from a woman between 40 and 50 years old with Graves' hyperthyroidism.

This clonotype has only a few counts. This CDR3 reads CASSINRAGYTEAFF. CDR3 DNA sequence: TGTGCCAGCAGCATCAACAGGGCCGGTTATACTGAAGCTTTCTTT. The genes are TRBV5-8 and TRBJ1-1; D may be TRBD1 (6 bases). CDR3 length equals 15 residues. Between the trimmed V and J ends, which lost 4 bases and 5 bases, there was a span of 18 bases. Germline CDR1 and CDR2: SGHTS and YDEGEE.

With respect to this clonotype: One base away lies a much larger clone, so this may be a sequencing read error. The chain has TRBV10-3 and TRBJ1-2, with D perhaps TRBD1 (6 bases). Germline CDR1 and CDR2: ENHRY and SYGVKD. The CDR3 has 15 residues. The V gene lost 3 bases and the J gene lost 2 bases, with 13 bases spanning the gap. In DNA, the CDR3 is TGTGCCATCAGTGACGGGGGGCCAGTCAACTATGGCTACACCTTC. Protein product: CAISDGGPVNYGYTF.

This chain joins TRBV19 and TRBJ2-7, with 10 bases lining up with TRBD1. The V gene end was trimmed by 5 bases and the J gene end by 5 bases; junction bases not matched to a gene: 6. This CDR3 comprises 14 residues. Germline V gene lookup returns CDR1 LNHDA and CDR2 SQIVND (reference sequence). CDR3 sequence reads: CASSFGQGDHEQYF. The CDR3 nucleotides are TGTGCCAGTAGTTTCGGACAGGGGGACCACGAGCAGTACTTC.

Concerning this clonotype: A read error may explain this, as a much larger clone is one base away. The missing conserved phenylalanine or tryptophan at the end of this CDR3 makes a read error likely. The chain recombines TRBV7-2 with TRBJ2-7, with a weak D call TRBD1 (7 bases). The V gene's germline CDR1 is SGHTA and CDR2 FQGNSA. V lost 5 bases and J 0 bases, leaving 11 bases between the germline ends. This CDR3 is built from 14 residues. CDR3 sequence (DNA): TGTGCCAGCAGCCCAGGGGGAGGCTCCTACGAGCAGTACCTC. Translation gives CASSPGGGSYEQYL.

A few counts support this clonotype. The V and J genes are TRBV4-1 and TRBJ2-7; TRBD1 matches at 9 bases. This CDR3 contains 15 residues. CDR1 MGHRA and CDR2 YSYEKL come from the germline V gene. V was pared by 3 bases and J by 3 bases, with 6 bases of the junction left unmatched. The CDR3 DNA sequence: TGCGCCAGCAGCCATCCGGGACAGGGACTCTACGAGCAGTACTTC. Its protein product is CASSHPGQGLYEQYF.

The CDR3 loop reads CASKRGGQETQYF. Here the CDR3 DNA reads TGTGCCAGCAAACGGGGGGGCCAAGAGACCCAGTACTTC. This chain connects TRBV5-5 to TRBJ2-5; TRBD2 agrees at 8 bases. The V gene's germline CDR1 is SGHKS and CDR2 YYEKEE (reference sequence). J lost 1 base, V lost 6 bases, and 2 bases had no gene match. The CDR3 runs 13 residues.

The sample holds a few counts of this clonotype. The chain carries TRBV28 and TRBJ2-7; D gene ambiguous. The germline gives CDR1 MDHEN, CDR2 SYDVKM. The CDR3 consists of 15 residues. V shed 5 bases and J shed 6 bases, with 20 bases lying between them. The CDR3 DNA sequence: TGTGCCAGCAGTCCTATCCAGGAAATTGGAGTCGAGCAGTACTTC. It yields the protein CASSPIQEIGVEQYF.

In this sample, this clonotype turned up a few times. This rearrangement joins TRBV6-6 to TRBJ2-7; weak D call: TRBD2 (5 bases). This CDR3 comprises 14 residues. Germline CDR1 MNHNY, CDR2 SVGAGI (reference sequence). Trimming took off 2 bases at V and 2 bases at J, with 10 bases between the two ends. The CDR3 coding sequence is TGTGCCAGCAGTTACGAGGGTAGGACCTACGAGCAGTACTTC. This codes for CASSYEGRTYEQYF.

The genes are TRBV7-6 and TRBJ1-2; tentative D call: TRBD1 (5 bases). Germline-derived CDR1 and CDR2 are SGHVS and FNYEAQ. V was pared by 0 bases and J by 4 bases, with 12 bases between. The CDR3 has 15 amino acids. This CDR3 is CASSLAGGFSYGYTF. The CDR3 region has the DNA TGTGCCAGCAGCTTAGCGGGGGGGTTTAGCTATGGCTACACCTTC.